One sample yielded the 32 T cell receptor beta chains listed below, sequenced in a study of blood T cell repertoires in COVID-19 (TCRdb year 2020). The library relied on the immunoSEQ multiplex PCR assay. TCRdb took this table from immuneACCESS and kept in-frame rearrangements with V and J called. Such tables lack part of the clones; where checked against another copy, unresolved V genes explain under half of the gap, and the rest is unexplained. The table for this sample lists about 59,000 clones; approximately 80% of them were counted only once. Less than 10% of the sample goes to the ten largest clones. Material for sequencing was peripheral blood. Every receptor here comes from a human donor in a cohort sampled during active COVID-19.

The genes are TRBV2 and TRBJ1-2, with 8 bases identical to TRBD1. Germline CDR1 reads SNHLY; CDR2 reads FYNNEI. The CDR3 totals 14 residues. The ends lost 0 bases at V and 5 bases at J; junction bases unmatched: 2. Written as DNA, the CDR3 is TGTGCCAGCAGTGAAGCGTGGACAGGGTATGGCTACACCTTC. Amino acid sequence: CASSEAWTGYGYTF.

This clone was found once. V and J are TRBV4-2 and TRBJ2-3; TRBD2 matches 9 bases. The CDR3 consists of 14 residues. The germline V gene encodes CDR1 LGHNA and CDR2 YNFKEQ. V lost 7 bases and J lost 5; bases outside the gene matches: 7. The CDR3 here is CASTGQLAGDTQYF. The CDR3 DNA follows: TGTGCCAGCACCGGGCAACTAGCGGGAGATACGCAGTATTTT.

This clone occurred a few times. The gene calls are TRBV18 and TRBJ2-7; possible D gene TRBD2, 5 bases. Deletions cut 2 bases from V and 0 bases from J, with 14 bases between. This CDR3 is built from 16 residues. Germline assignment: CDR1 KGHSH and CDR2 LQKENI. The CDR3 bases are TGTGCCAGCTCACCAACCTCGGTGGGGAGCTCCTACGAGCAGTACTTC. It translates to CASSPTSVGSSYEQYF.

The chain employs TRBV7-2 and TRBJ2-7; TRBD2 agrees at 9 bases. The CDR3 has 14 residues. Germline V gives CDR1 SGHTA, CDR2 FQGNSA. Germline trimming cut 0 bases from V and 5 bases from J; bases unmatched to any gene: 2. CDR3 sequence: CASSLASGRHEQYF. The CDR3 DNA reads TGTGCCAGCAGCTTAGCCAGCGGGAGGCACGAGCAGTACTTC.

The V and J genes are TRBV6-2 or TRBV6-3 and TRBJ2-2; tentatively, D is TRBD2 (5 bases). V was cut by 2 bases and J by 6 bases, with 7 bases left in between. Germline V lookup: CDR1 MNHEY, CDR2 SVGEGT. The CDR3 sequence is 13 residues long. The DNA of the CDR3 is TGTGCCAGCAGTTACACGGGGTCCGGGGAGCTGTTTTTT. This sequence encodes CASSYTGSGELFF.

The V and J genes are TRBV7-2 and TRBJ1-2; possible D gene TRBD1, 5 bases. The CDR3 is 13 amino acids. Between the trimmed V and J ends, which lost 5 bases and 0 bases, there was a span of 7 bases. Germline assignment: CDR1 SGHTA and CDR2 FQGNSA. CDR3 bases: TGTGCCAGCAGCCAGACAGCTAACTATGGCTACACCTTC. It encodes CASSQTANYGYTF.

The chain joins TRBV6-5 to TRBJ2-5; 9 positions agree with TRBD2. CDR1 is MNHEY and CDR2 is SVGAGI in the germline V gene. The CDR3 spans 16 residues. V gave up 4 bases and J gave up 5 bases; unmatched junction bases: 11. The CDR3 loop is CASSWAGGRAGETQYF. Written as DNA, the CDR3 is TGTGCCAGCAGTTGGGCTGGCGGGAGGGCTGGGGAGACCCAGTACTTC.

The gene calls are TRBV5-1 and TRBJ2-1; the match to TRBD2 covers 9 bases. The CDR3 is 17 residues long. Germline loops: CDR1 SGHRS, CDR2 YFSETQ. The ends lost 2 bases at V and 2 bases at J; junction bases unmatched: 8. CDR3 sequence reads: CASSFVPSGTTYNEQFF. The CDR3 nucleotides read TGCGCCAGCAGCTTTGTGCCTAGCGGGACCACCTACAATGAGCAGTTCTTC.

This clone was recorded a few times. The chain joins TRBV2 to TRBJ2-2; possible D gene TRBD1, 6 bases. V was pared by 10 bases and J by 3 bases, with 12 bases between. The CDR3 spans 13 residues. From germline, CDR1 is SNHLY and CDR2 FYNNEI. The CDR3 sequence: CATSGTHTGELFF. CDR3 nucleotides: TGTGCCACCTCCGGGACACACACCGGGGAGCTGTTTTTT.

V is TRBV7-9 and J is TRBJ2-3; 7 nucleotides match TRBD1. The germline gives CDR1 SEHNR, CDR2 FQNEAQ (reference sequence). The CDR3 extends over 14 amino acids. V dropped 5 bases and J dropped 5; count of bases not matched to a gene: 7. The CDR3 protein is CASSQTGYLDTQYF. The CDR3 DNA reads as TGTGCCAGCAGCCAGACAGGGTACTTAGATACGCAGTATTTT.

The chain couples TRBV20-1 to TRBJ2-2; 9 bases fit TRBD2. With V trimmed by 3 bases and J by 2 bases, 1 base remained unmatched. This CDR3 is built from 14 residues. Germline lookup yields CDR1 DFQATT and CDR2 SNEGSKA (reference sequence). The CDR3 sequence is CSASGTSNTGELFF. The CDR3, as DNA: TGCAGTGCTAGTGGGACTAGCAACACCGGGGAGCTGTTTTTT.

This clone was detected only a few times. The chain recombines TRBV7-8 with TRBJ2-2, with D hard to call. V lost 4 bases and J 6 bases, leaving 15 bases between the germline ends. This CDR3 spans 15 amino acids. CDR1 and CDR2 (germline): SGHVS, FQNEAQ. Written as DNA, the CDR3 is TGTGCCAGCAGCTACGTAGCCAGCGACGCCGGGGAGCTGTTTTTT. Its translation is CASSYVASDAGELFF.

The V call is TRBV5-1, the J call TRBJ1-2; 10 bases are shared with TRBD1. This CDR3 has 15 residues. V lost 2 bases to trimming and J lost 5 bases; unmatched junction nucleotides: 6. The germline V gene encodes CDR1 SGHRS and CDR2 YFSETQ. The CDR3 nucleotides are TGCGCCAGCAGCTTCGAGGGACAGGGGCCATATGGCTACACCTTC. This gives the protein CASSFEGQGPYGYTF.

This chain links TRBV2 with TRBJ2-5; 10 nucleotides align to TRBD2. After removal of 2 bases from V and 5 bases from J, the junction contained 5 bases not matched to a gene. This CDR3 region has 15 residues. From germline, CDR1 is SNHLY and CDR2 FYNNEI. The DNA for the CDR3 is TGTGCCAGCAGTGAACTAGCGGGAGTAGGCGAGACCCAGTACTTC. Translated: CASSELAGVGETQYF.

V and J are TRBV5-1 and TRBJ2-3, with 7 positions matching TRBD1. The CDR3 spans 13 residues. Germline values: CDR1 SGHRS, CDR2 YFSETQ. Germline trimming cut 0 bases from V and 6 bases from J; bases unmatched to any gene: 1. The CDR3 sequence is CASSLGRGDTQYF. The CDR3 DNA is TGCGCCAGCAGCTTGGGCAGGGGGGATACGCAGTATTTT.

The V and J genes are TRBV27 and TRBJ2-2; maybe TRBD2 (5 bases). Trimming removed 5 bases from V and 6 bases from J, with 13 bases in between. Germline V lookup: CDR1 MNHEY, CDR2 SMNVEV (reference sequence). This CDR3 comprises 14 residues. CDR3 nucleotides: TGTGCCAGCAGTCCTCGTAGCGAGGCCGGGGAGCTGTTTTTT. Protein product: CASSPRSEAGELFF.

The rearrangement uses TRBV7-2 and TRBJ2-3; 15 positions match TRBD2. This CDR3 has 16 residues. Germline V gene data show CDR1 as SGHTA and CDR2 as FQGNSA. V lost 2 bases to trimming and J lost 6 bases; unmatched junction nucleotides: 3. The CDR3 protein is CASSLRTSGRADTQYF. Written as DNA, the CDR3 is TGTGCCAGCAGCTTAAGGACTAGCGGGAGGGCTGATACGCAGTATTTT.

The J gene is TRBJ2-1, the V gene TRBV29-1, with TRBD2 matching over 9 bases. With V trimmed by 3 bases and J by 5 bases, 11 bases remained unmatched. The CDR3 totals 16 residues. Germline CDR1 SQVTM, CDR2 ANQGSEA. CDR3 coding DNA: TGCAGCGTTGAGTGGTGGCTAGCGGGGACCAACAATGAGCAGTTCTTC. Protein product: CSVEWWLAGTNNEQFF.

This clone showed up just a few times. The genes are TRBV12-3 or TRBV12-4 and TRBJ1-1; D unresolved. V shed 3 bases and J shed 3 bases, with 8 bases lying between them. This CDR3 spans 13 amino acids. CDR3 sequence (DNA): TGTGCCAGCAGTTTGGCGGATTACACTGAAGCTTTCTTT. Its protein product is CASSLADYTEAFF.

CDR3: CASSIVASGTYNEQFF. CDR3 nucleotides: TGTGCCAGTAGTATCGTGGCTAGCGGGACTTACAATGAGCAGTTCTTC. This sequence joins TRBV19 and TRBJ2-1, with 9 bases fitting TRBD2. The CDR3 has 16 amino acids. CDR1 is LNHDA, CDR2 SQIVND, per germline (reference sequence). The V segment lost 3 bases and the J segment 4 bases; nucleotides outside the gene matches: 7.

This chain uses TRBV29-1 with TRBJ2-1; 10 bases fit TRBD1. Trimming cost V 7 bases and J 1 base; bases outside gene matches: 4. Germline CDR1 is SQVTM and CDR2 is ANQGSEA. The CDR3 contains 14 residues. The CDR3 sequence: CSARDRGSYNEQFF. DNA of the CDR3: TGCAGCGCTAGGGACAGGGGTTCCTACAATGAGCAGTTCTTC.

V and J are TRBV29-1 and TRBJ2-3; D might be TRBD2 (6 bases). Between the trimmed V and J ends, which lost 2 bases and 4 bases, there was a span of 10 bases. The CDR3 is made up of 13 amino acids. The V gene's germline CDR1 is SQVTM and CDR2 ANQGSEA. CDR3 loop: CSVEPRGADTQYF. The CDR3 DNA follows: TGCAGCGTTGAACCGCGGGGCGCAGATACGCAGTATTTT.

This chain links TRBV6-5 with TRBJ2-7; weak D call: TRBD1 (6 bases). V dropped 9 bases and J dropped 6 bases, with 15 bases sitting between them. The germline V gene encodes CDR1 MNHEY and CDR2 SVGAGI. The CDR3 is made up of 12 amino acids. CDR3 bases: TGTGCCAGTAACCTAGGACAGTCCGAGCAGTACTTC. It specifies CASNLGQSEQYF.

The rearrangement joins TRBV10-1 to TRBJ2-7; weak D call: TRBD2 (5 bases). V was trimmed by 7 bases and J by 0 bases, leaving 19 bases between them. Germline-derived CDR1 and CDR2 are WNHNN and SYGVQD (reference sequence). CDR3 length equals 16 residues. The CDR3 coding sequence is TGCGCCAGCACCCCGGCCTTGGGCGGGCGCTCCTACGAGCAGTACTTC. Its protein is CASTPALGGRSYEQYF.

This CDR3 reads CASSFTASGANVLTF. CDR3 sequence (DNA): TGCGCCAGCAGCTTCACAGCATCTGGGGCCAACGTCCTGACTTTC. The chain carries TRBV5-1 and TRBJ2-6; no firm D call. This CDR3 spans 15 amino acids. The V end lost 2 bases, the J end lost 1 base, and 7 bases lay between the germline ends. Germline assignment: CDR1 SGHRS and CDR2 YFSETQ.

The genes are TRBV6-6 and TRBJ2-7, with D possibly TRBD1 on 6 matching bases. The V end lost 6 bases, the J end lost 6 bases, and 21 bases lay between the germline ends. The CDR3 runs 15 residues. Germline V lookup: CDR1 MNHNY, CDR2 SVGAGI (reference sequence). CDR3 in DNA: TGTGCCAGCAGACCCGGACAGACAAGCCTGGTCGAGCAGTACTTC. Translated: CASRPGQTSLVEQYF.

The chain joins TRBV5-1 to TRBJ2-2; D remains ambiguous. Germline loops: CDR1 SGHRS, CDR2 YFSETQ. V lost 3 bases and J lost 0, with 12 bases in between. This CDR3 is built from 16 residues. The CDR3, as DNA: TGCGCCAGCAGCTCCTCCGGGTTCTCGAACACCGGGGAGCTGTTTTTT. Encoded protein: CASSSSGFSNTGELFF.

The gene calls are TRBV7-2 and TRBJ2-7; 12 positions agree with TRBD2. The CDR3 contains 17 residues. The V gene end was trimmed by 5 bases and the J gene end by 2 bases; junction bases not matched to a gene: 10. Looked up from germline, CDR1 is SGHTA and CDR2 is FQGNSA. The CDR3 sequence is CASSLRTSGTAPYEQYF. For the CDR3, the DNA is TGTGCCAGCAGCCTACGGACTAGCGGGACAGCTCCCTACGAGCAGTACTTC.

This clone was detected a few times. The chain has TRBV2 and TRBJ1-4, with 7 bases that match TRBD1. This CDR3 is 12 amino acids long. Unmatched junction bases numbered 4, after V lost 8 bases and J lost 7 bases. Germline V lookup: CDR1 SNHLY, CDR2 FYNNEI. The CDR3 loop is CASGGQIEKLFF. The CDR3 DNA reads as TGTGCCAGCGGGGGACAGATTGAAAAACTGTTTTTT.

The V gene is TRBV28, the J gene TRBJ2-4; 15 positions agree with TRBD2. The CDR3 contains 16 residues. Germline V gives CDR1 MDHEN, CDR2 SYDVKM. J lost 3 bases, V lost 6 bases, and 3 bases had no gene match. The CDR3 DNA reads as TGTGCCAGCAGCCAGGGACTAGCGGGAGGCAAAAACATTCAGTACTTC. Translating it yields CASSQGLAGGKNIQYF.

The V and J genes are TRBV6-2 or TRBV6-3 and TRBJ2-7; 7 bases align to TRBD2. V shed 4 bases and J 5 bases; nucleotides not matched to a gene: 11. Germline assignment: CDR1 MNHEY and CDR2 SVGEGT. CDR3 size: 15 residues. CDR3 nucleotide sequence: TGTGCCAGCAGTTCAAACGGGAGGCCTTCCGACGAGCAGTACTTC. Its translation: CASSSNGRPSDEQYF.

The chain joins TRBV7-9 to TRBJ2-3; perhaps TRBD2 as D (6 bases). Germline CDR1 reads SEHNR; CDR2 reads FQNEAQ (reference sequence). This CDR3 region has 16 residues. V lost 5 bases, J lost 2 bases, and 17 bases lay in between. DNA of the CDR3: TGTGCCAGCAGCGCATCCATTAGCGGCCTCACAGATACGCAGTATTTT. Protein: CASSASISGLTDTQYF. Full variable domain (missing parts from reference TRBV7-9 and TRBJ2-3): DTGVSQNPRHKITKRGQNVTFRCDPISEHNRLYWYRQTLGQGPEFLTYFQNEAQLEKSRLLSDRFSAERPKGSFSTLEIQRTEQGDSAMYLCASSASISGLTDTQYFGPGTRLTVL.